This record looks at one TCR beta chain sequence and its context. Its cognate antigen has yet to be identified. The data were obtained in a study of monozygotic twins with inflammatory bowel disease (dated by TCRdb to between 2019 and 2020). About the full investigation: In total, roughly 30 monozygotic twin pairs made up the full study: 19 Danish pairs, all IBD-discordant, plus nine German pairs, of which four were IBD-concordant and five were IBD-discordant. Disease-associated traits were sought mainly through comparisons between IBD patients and their genetically identical healthy co-twins within discordant pairs. Each individual had, on average, about 151 000 unique TCRalpha sequences and 181 000 unique TCRbeta sequences available for analysis. Beyond this particular receptor, the publication reports: Measured by the inverse Simpson index, TCRbeta repertoire diversity was lower in IBD patients than in their healthy co-twins. Repertoire similarity did not differ between concordant and discordant twins, which could be due to limited statistical power. Compared with healthy twins, IBD patients shared fewer clonotypes with other individuals, and the difference was most pronounced in patients with signs of disease activity. Different T cell subtypes could not be distinguished in the analysis. No single strong signal or clonotype linked to IBD turned up in the results, so the idea that one exists was not supported. Because patients received different immunosuppressive treatments, the repertoires may have picked up extra background noise and variability between individuals.

The CDR3, from cysteine to phenylalanine, totals 15 residues. The record lacks a DNA sequence. From the germline V gene (reference sequence), CDR1 is SEHNR and CDR2 is FQNEAQ. Library method: 5' RACE. Preparation of each TCR library used approximately 3,500 ng of total RNA. For each sample, cDNA synthesis with SMARTScribe reverse transcriptase was split into eight separate reactions. During cDNA synthesis, template switching introduced unique molecular identifiers that contained a 6-nucleotide sample barcode. Amplification of TCRalpha and TCRbeta cDNA involved two nested PCRs of about 15 and 9 cycles, and each PCR was followed by bead purification. Before amplification, cDNA was treated with uracil DNA-glycosylase and purified using the QIAquick PCR purification kit. In the second PCR, Illumina TruSeq-compatible adapters and sample-specific barcodes were added. TapeStation and Qubit were used to check library quality and concentration, and 4.5 to 6 ng of each library was pooled. Sequencing of pooled libraries was carried out on an Illumina HiSeq2500 single-index Rapid Run using 2 x 100 bp reads and custom sequencing primers. The study's own analysis went as follows. PCR and sequencing errors were corrected by UMI-based consensus assembly using MiGEC version 1.2.6. MiXCR version 2.1.1 handled V(D)J alignment, clonotype assembly and CDR3 extraction. To normalise gene usage, clonotype sharing and MAIT/NKT TCR abundance, the top 1000, 10 000 and 20 000 clonotypes in each sample were analysed. Diversity was computed as the inverse Simpson index with the vegan R package after downsampling to 27 000 UMIs. Paired Mann-Whitney U tests were applied to discordant twin pairs, with Benjamini-Hochberg correction for multiple testing. TCRdb reprocessed the reads, and each CDR3 protein sequence is entered once, without DNA. TCRdb assigned the V and J calls; the authors' analysis was not used. This sample's table carries 300,000 to 400,000 distinct CDR3 sequences. Clones ranked in the top ten supply 2% to 2.5% of the sample.

From each donor, an approximately 2.7 ml peripheral blood sample was collected into PAXgene tubes and kept at -80 degrees C. Total RNA was isolated from whole blood with the PAXgene blood miRNA kit on an automated QIAcube, without T cell sorting. Peripheral blood from monozygotic twin pairs concordant or discordant for inflammatory bowel disease was subjected to deep TCRalpha and TCRbeta repertoire profiling with unique molecular barcoding. Smoking habits were recorded for all twin pairs, and each individual was classified as a current, former or never smoker. This receptor chain uses TRBV7-9 and TRBJ1-4; as DNA is missing, the TRBD1 call by TCRdb cannot be tested. The receptor was derived from a human donor with ulcerative colitis or Crohn's disease, or a healthy co-twin of an affected twin (not recorded which). Specimen: blood. The CDR3 has the sequence CASSPTGQTNEKLFF. Where the CDR3 stops, the reference TRBV7-9 and TRBJ1-4 genes take over; the full variable domain is DTGVSQNPRHKITKRGQNVTFRCDPISEHNRLYWYRQTLGQGPEFLTYFQNEAQLEKSRLLSDRFSAERPKGSFSTLEIQRTEQGDSAMYLCASSPTGQTNEKLFFGSGTQLSVL.